This T cell receptor beta chain originates from a study of blood T cell repertoires in COVID-19. Study background: The United States, Italy and Spain provided the acute and convalescent COVID-19 samples. The analysed material was cDNA or gDNA that came from T cells, B-cell-depleted T cells, or PBMCs.

TCRdb's table, derived via immunoSEQ multiplex PCR, lists solely in-frame clones and lacks some. The sample has around 170,000 clones, 83% seen once. This clone was observed a handful of times. The CDR3 has 16 residues. In germline, CDR1 is LNHDA, CDR2 SQIVND (reference sequence). The V segment lost 3 bases and the J segment 0 bases; nucleotides outside the gene matches: 7. Sequenced: peripheral blood. This sequence joins TRBV19 and TRBJ1-2; 7 positions match TRBD1. This TCR derives from a woman aged 40 to 50 with acute or convalescent COVID-19. The CDR3 protein is CASSILLQGPNYGYTF. The CDR3 DNA sequence: TGTGCCAGTAGTATCTTACTACAGGGGCCTAACTATGGCTACACCTTC. Supplemented by reference TRBV19 and TRBJ1-2, the full variable domain reads DGGITQSPKYLFRKEGQNVTLSCEQNLNHDAMYWYRQDPGQGLRLIYYSQIVNDFQKGDIAEGYSVSREKKESFPLTVTSAQKNPTAFYLCASSILLQGPNYGYTFGSGTRLTVV.